The clone carrying this T cell receptor beta chain is a singleton in its sample. Its specificity is not known. This sample stems from a study of a mutant IDH1 vaccine in newly diagnosed glioma. Time point denoted: week 35, safety follow-up. Each dose of the vaccine consisted of 300 ug of mutant IDH1 20-mer peptide, with topical imiquimod. The CDR3 has 14 residues. V lost 4 bases and J lost 8, with 15 bases in between. Germline V gene sequence: CDR1 MNHNS, CDR2 SASEGT. Generated by immunoSEQ multiplex PCR, the TCRdb table keeps only in-frame clones and is missing some. The sample shows tens of thousands of clones, 80% to 90% of them seen only once.

The chain joins TRBV6-1 to TRBJ1-5, with D perhaps matching TRBD1 (5 bases). The sequence was collected from a man between 35 and 55 years old with glioma. This specimen consisted of PBMCs, obtained from a glioma patient whose treatment included an IDH1 peptide vaccine. CDR3 loop: CASSGLTAGEPQHF. DNA of the CDR3: TGTGCCAGCAGTGGATTGACAGCCGGGGAGCCCCAGCATTTT.